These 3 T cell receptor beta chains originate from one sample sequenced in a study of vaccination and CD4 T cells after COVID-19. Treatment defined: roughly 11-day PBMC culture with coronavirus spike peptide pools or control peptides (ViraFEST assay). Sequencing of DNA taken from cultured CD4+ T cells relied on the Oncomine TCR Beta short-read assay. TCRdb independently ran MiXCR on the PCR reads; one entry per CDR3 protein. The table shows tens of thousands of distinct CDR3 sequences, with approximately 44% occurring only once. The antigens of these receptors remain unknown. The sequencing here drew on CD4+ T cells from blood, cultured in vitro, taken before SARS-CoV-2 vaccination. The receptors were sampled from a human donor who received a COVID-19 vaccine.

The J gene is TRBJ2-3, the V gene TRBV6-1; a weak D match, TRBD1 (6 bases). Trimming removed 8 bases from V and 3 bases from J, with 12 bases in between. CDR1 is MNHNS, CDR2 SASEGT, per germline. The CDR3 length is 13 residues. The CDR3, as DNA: TGTGCCAGCGGAAAACAGGGAACAGATACGCAGTATTTT. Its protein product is CASGKQGTDTQYF.

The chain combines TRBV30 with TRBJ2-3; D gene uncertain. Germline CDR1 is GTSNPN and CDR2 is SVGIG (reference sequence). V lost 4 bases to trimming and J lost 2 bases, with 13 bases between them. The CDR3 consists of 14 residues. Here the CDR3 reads CAWKGSIHTDTQYF. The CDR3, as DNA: TGTGCCTGGAAGGGATCTATCCACACAGATACGCAGTATTTT.

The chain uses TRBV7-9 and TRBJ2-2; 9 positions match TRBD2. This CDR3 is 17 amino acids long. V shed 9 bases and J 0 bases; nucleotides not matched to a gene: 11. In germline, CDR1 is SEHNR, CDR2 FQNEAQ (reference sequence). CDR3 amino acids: CARGDQRGAPNTGELFF. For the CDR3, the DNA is TGTGCCAGGGGCGACCAGCGGGGGGCCCCGAACACCGGGGAGCTGTTTTTT.